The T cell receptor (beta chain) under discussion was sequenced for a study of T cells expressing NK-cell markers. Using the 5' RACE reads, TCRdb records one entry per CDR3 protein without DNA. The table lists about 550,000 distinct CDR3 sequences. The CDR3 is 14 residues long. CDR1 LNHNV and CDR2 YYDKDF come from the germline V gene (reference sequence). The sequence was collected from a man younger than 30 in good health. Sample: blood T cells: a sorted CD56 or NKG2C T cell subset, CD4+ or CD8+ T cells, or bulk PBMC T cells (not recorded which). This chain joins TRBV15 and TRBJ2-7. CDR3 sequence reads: CATSSPGSSYEQYF.